This T cell receptor beta chain was sequenced for a study of T and B cells in COVID-19 patients. Findings of the study overall: Active COVID-19 showed highly clonal TRB repertoires; recovery showed diversity and richness above healthy donors.

The CDR3 runs to 13 residues. Germline V gene sequence: CDR1 LNHDA, CDR2 SQIVND (reference sequence). This clonotype has only one observation. Antigen specificity is unknown. This may be a read error, as it is one base from a much larger clone. Multiplex PCR with BIOMED2 TRB-A/B primer pools amplified TRB rearrangements. MiXCR, run by TCRdb on the multiplex PCR reads, gives a single entry per CDR3 protein. The table records approximately 17,000 distinct CDR3 sequences, approximately 30% of them present only once. Blood genomic DNA input for TRB amplification was 250-500 ng. The chain uses TRBV19 and TRBJ1-1; 9 bases line up with TRBD1. This clonotype was obtained from a human donor who had recovered from COVID-19. The sequencing input was blood. The CDR3 nucleotides are TGTGTCAGTAGTTTGGACAGGGGCACTGAAGCTTTCTTT. The encoded protein is CVSSLDRGTEAFF.